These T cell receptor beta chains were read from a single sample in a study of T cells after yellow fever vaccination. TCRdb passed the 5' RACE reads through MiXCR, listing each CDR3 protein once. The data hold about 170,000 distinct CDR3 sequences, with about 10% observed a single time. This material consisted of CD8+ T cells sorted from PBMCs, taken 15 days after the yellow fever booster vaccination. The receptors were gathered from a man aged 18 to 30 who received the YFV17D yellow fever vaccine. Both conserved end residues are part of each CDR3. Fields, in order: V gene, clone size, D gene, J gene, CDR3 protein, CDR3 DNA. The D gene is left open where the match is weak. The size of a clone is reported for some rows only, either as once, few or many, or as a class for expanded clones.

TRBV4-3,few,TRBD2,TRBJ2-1,CASSQDPLAGYNEQFF,TGCGCCAGCAGCCAAGATCCACTAGCGGGGTACAATGAGCAGTTCTTC
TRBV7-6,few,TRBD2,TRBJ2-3,CASSFGAGVTDTQYF,TGTGCCAGCAGCTTTGGGGCGGGGGTCACAGATACGCAGTATTTT
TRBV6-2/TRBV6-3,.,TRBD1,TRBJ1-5,CASSTGQASDAQHF,TGTGCCAGCAGCACCGGACAGGCCTCGGATGCCCAGCATTTT
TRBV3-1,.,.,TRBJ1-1,CASSRRRGNTEAFF,TGTGCCAGCAGCCGTCGCCGCGGTAACACTGAAGCTTTCTTT
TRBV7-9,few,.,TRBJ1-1,CASSLKGFEAFF,TGTGCCAGCAGCTTAAAGGGTTTTGAAGCTTTCTTT
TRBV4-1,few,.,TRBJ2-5,CASSHTDSAYLETQYF,TGCGCCAGCAGCCACACCGATTCAGCCTACCTAGAGACCCAGTACTTC
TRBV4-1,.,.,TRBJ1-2,CASSQGAGGNYGYTF,TGCGCCAGCAGCCAAGGTGCCGGGGGCAACTATGGCTACACCTTC
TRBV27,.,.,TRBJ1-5,CASSQGSGQPQHF,TGTGCCAGCAGTCAGGGGTCAGGTCAGCCCCAGCATTTT
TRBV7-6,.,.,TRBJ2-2,CASSASGGELFF,TGTGCCAGCAGCGCGTCAGGGGGGGAGCTGTTTTTT
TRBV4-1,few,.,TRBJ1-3,CASSQEGKAGNTIYF,TGCGCCAGCAGCCAAGAGGGGAAAGCCGGAAACACCATATATTTT
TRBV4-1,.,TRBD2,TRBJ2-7,CASSQASGVYEQYF,TGCGCCAGCAGCCAAGCCAGCGGGGTTTACGAGCAGTACTTC
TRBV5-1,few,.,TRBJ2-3,CASSFRGPSDTQYF,TGCGCCAGCAGCTTCCGGGGGCCGTCAGATACGCAGTATTTT
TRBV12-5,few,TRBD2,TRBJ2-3,CASGQITSGGASTDTQYF,TGTGCTAGTGGCCAAATCACTAGCGGGGGGGCCAGCACAGATACGCAGTATTTT
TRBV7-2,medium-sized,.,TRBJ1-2,CASSPGLGLYGYTF,TGTGCCAGCAGCCCAGGCTTGGGGCTCTATGGCTACACCTTC
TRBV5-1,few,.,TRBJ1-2,CASSGVNEGPNYGYTF,TGCGCCAGCAGCGGCGTTAATGAGGGGCCTAACTATGGCTACACCTTC
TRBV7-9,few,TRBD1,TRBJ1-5,CASSPPLGQGGQPQHF,TGTGCCAGCAGCCCGCCCCTTGGACAGGGAGGGCAGCCCCAGCATTTT
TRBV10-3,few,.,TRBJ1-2,CAISEGGYGYTF,TGTGCCATCAGTGAGGGGGGGTATGGCTACACCTTC
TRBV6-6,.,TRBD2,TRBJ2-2,CASSYVAGDTGELFF,TGTGCCAGCAGTTACGTAGCGGGGGACACCGGGGAGCTGTTTTTT
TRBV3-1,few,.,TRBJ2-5,CASSPEGRKETQYF,TGTGCCAGCAGCCCCGAGGGCAGGAAAGAGACCCAGTACTTC
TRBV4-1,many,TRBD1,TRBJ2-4,CASSPGQGAKNIQYF,TGCGCCAGCAGCCCGGGACAGGGGGCCAAAAACATTCAGTACTTC
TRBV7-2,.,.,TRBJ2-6,CASSLDRQALTF,TGTGCCAGCAGCTTAGACAGGCAGGCCCTGACTTTC
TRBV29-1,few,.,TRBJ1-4,CSCLGLEDILFF,TGCAGCTGCTTGGGGCTCGAAGATATACTGTTTTTT
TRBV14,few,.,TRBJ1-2,CASSLPGTLVDGYTF,TGTGCCAGCAGCCTCCCTGGGACCCTCGTTGATGGCTACACCTTC
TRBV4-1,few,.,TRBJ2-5,CASSQAPQGTLETQYF,TGCGCCAGCAGCCAAGCTCCCCAGGGGACTTTAGAGACCCAGTACTTC
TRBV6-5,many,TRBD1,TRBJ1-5,CASRRSTGSNQPQHF,TGTGCCAGCAGGAGATCGACAGGGTCAAATCAGCCCCAGCATTTT
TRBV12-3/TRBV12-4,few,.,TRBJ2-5,CASSLQDYQETQYF,TGTGCCAGCAGTTTACAAGATTACCAAGAGACCCAGTACTTC
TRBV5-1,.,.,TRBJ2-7,CASRFDVSYEQYF,TGCGCCAGCAGATTTGACGTCTCCTACGAGCAGTACTTC
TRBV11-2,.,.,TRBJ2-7,CASSSPVTGSRQYF,TGTGCCAGCAGCTCCCCGGTAACAGGGTCTCGTCAGTACTTC
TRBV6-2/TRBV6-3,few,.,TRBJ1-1,CASSYSSDWNTEAFF,TGTGCCAGCAGTTACTCGTCCGATTGGAACACTGAAGCTTTCTTT
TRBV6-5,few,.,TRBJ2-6,CASSYSNGAQGANVLTF,TGTGCCAGCAGTTACTCTAACGGGGCTCAGGGGGCCAACGTCCTGACTTTC
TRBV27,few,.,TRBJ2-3,CASSLEVPWSFADTQYF,TGTGCCAGCAGTCTCGAGGTGCCCTGGTCTTTCGCAGATACGCAGTATTTT
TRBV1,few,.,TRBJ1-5,CTSSQRQNPGQGPQDSNQPQHF,TGCACCAGCAGCCAACGACAGAACCCGGGACAGGGGCCTCAAGATAGCAATCAGCCCCAGCATTTT
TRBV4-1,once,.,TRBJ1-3,CASSQVQGTGNTIYF,TGCGCCAGCAGCCAAGTACAGGGTACTGGAAACACCATATATTTT
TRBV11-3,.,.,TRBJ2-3,CASSFRGGGGHDTQYF,TGTGCCAGCAGCTTTCGAGGAGGGGGAGGACACGATACGCAGTATTTT
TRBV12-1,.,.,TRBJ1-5,CASSPHRGCQPQHF,TGTGCCAGCAGCCCCCACAGGGGATGCCAGCCCCAGCATTTT
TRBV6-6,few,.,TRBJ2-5,CASSDDSETQYF,TGTGCCAGCAGCGACGACTCAGAGACCCAGTACTTC
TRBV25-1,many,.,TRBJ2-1,CASSLQGNSYNEQFF,TGTGCCAGCAGTTTACAGGGAAACTCCTACAATGAGCAGTTCTTC
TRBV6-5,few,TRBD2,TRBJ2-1,CASSHTFGGDNEQFF,TGTGCCAGCAGCCATACCTTTGGGGGGGACAATGAGCAGTTCTTC
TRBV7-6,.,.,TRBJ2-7,CASRRGPGFEQYF,TGTGCCAGCAGGCGAGGTCCCGGTTTCGAGCAGTACTTC
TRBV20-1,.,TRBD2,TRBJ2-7,CSARGVIGGGKSYEQYF,TGCAGTGCTAGAGGGGTTATAGGCGGGGGGAAATCCTACGAGCAGTACTTC
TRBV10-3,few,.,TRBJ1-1,CATLAPGDRLNTEAFF,TGTGCCACCTTGGCCCCAGGTGACAGACTTAACACTGAAGCTTTCTTT
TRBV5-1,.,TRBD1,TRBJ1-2,CASSASVGQGPGYTF,TGCGCCAGCAGCGCGTCCGTGGGACAGGGGCCCGGCTACACCTTC
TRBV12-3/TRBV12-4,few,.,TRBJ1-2,CASPSPSGNNYGYTF,TGTGCCAGCCCCTCCCCCTCCGGGAATAACTATGGCTACACCTTC
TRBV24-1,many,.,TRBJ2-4,CATSDSDLAKNIQYF,TGTGCCACCAGTGATTCGGATCTAGCCAAAAACATTCAGTACTTC
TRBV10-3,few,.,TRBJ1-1,CAITGLGTEAFF,TGTGCCATAACAGGGTTGGGCACTGAAGCTTTCTTT
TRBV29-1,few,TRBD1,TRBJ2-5,CSVRPYPGQAEETQYF,TGCAGCGTTCGACCTTATCCGGGACAGGCGGAAGAGACCCAGTACTTC
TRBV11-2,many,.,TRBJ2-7,CASSSTTEYYEQYF,TGTGCCAGCAGCTCAACGACAGAGTACTACGAGCAGTACTTC
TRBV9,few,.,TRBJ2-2,CASSVATGAETGELFF,TGTGCCAGCAGCGTTGCAACAGGAGCGGAGACCGGGGAGCTGTTTTTT
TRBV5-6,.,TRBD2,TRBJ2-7,CASSQGTSEPSYEQYF,TGTGCCAGCAGCCAGGGGACTAGCGAGCCCTCCTACGAGCAGTACTTC
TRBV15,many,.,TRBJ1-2,CATSRDREGYRGYTF,TGTGCCACCAGCAGAGATCGGGAGGGGTACCGTGGCTACACCTTC
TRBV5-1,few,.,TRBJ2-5,CASSSGDYQETQYF,TGCGCCAGCAGCTCCGGGGACTACCAAGAGACCCAGTACTTC
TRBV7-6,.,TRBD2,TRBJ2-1,CASSRRSGVSYNEQFF,TGTGCCAGCAGCCGTCGTAGCGGGGTATCCTACAATGAGCAGTTCTTC
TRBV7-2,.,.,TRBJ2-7,CASSLAGGDAYEQYF,TGTGCCAGCAGCTTAGCTGGCGGGGACGCCTACGAGCAGTACTTC
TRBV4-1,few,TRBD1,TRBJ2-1,CASSRRTGATYNEQFF,TGCGCCAGCAGCCGAAGGACAGGGGCGACCTACAATGAGCAGTTCTTC
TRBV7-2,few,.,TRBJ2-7,CASSLWGGNEQYF,TGTGCCAGCAGCTTATGGGGCGGGAACGAGCAGTACTTC